These 18 T cell receptor beta chains were sequenced from one sample in a study of T cells in localized non-small cell lung cancer. Assay used: immunoSEQ multiplex PCR; TCRdb lists only in-frame clones, some missing. The top ten clones hold around 3% of a sample with 30,000 to 35,000 clones, roughly 91% of them seen once. This material consisted of peripheral blood, taken before any cancer treatment. These receptors were obtained from a female donor older than 55 with stage I lung adenocarcinoma.

The chain carries TRBV10-2 and TRBJ2-1; 12 nucleotides match TRBD2. The germline V gene encodes CDR1 WSHSY and CDR2 SAAADI. The CDR3 runs to 15 residues. The V gene end was trimmed by 6 bases and the J gene end by 8 bases; junction bases not matched to a gene: 8. This chain's CDR3 is CASRTSGSLRDEQFF. CDR3 bases: TGCGCCAGCAGGACTAGCGGGAGTTTACGGGATGAGCAGTTCTTC.

This chain joins TRBV19 and TRBJ2-7; TRBD2 aligns across 7 bases. Germline trimming cut 5 bases from V and 3 bases from J; bases unmatched to any gene: 10. The CDR3 is made up of 15 amino acids. Per the germline V gene, CDR1 is LNHDA and CDR2 is SQIVND (reference sequence). This chain's CDR3 is CASSPGRGSLYEQYF. Here the CDR3 DNA reads TGTGCCAGTAGTCCCGGGCGCGGGAGCCTCTACGAGCAGTACTTC.

This clone was seen a handful of times. The V gene is TRBV5-1, the J gene TRBJ2-2, with D perhaps TRBD1 (6 bases). Germline V gives CDR1 SGHRS, CDR2 YFSETQ. The CDR3 contains 16 residues. Trimming shortened V by 0 bases and J by 4 bases, and 13 bases separated the two germline ends. CDR3 sequence: CASSLAGTIVTGELFF. The CDR3 DNA reads as TGCGCCAGCAGCTTGGCGGGGACAATCGTCACCGGGGAGCTGTTTTTT.

The V and J genes are TRBV5-4 and TRBJ2-7, with 10 bases identical to TRBD1. The CDR3 length is 14 residues. Germline CDR1 and CDR2: SGHNT and YYREEE (reference sequence). Trimming cost V 4 bases and J 2 bases; bases outside gene matches: 3. CDR3 sequence reads: CASSRDRGPYEQYF. CDR3 nucleotide sequence: TGTGCCAGCAGCCGGGACAGGGGCCCCTACGAGCAGTACTTC.

The V and J genes are TRBV7-3 and TRBJ2-3, with TRBD2 identical over 7 bases. The V and J ends lost 5 bases and 6 bases, in that order; junction bases with no gene match: 8. The CDR3 is made up of 14 amino acids. The germline gives CDR1 SGHTA, CDR2 FQGTGA. This chain's CDR3 is CASSAGLGVDTQYF. In nucleotides, the CDR3 is TGTGCCAGCAGCGCCGGACTAGGGGTGGATACGCAGTATTTT.

The genes are TRBV18 and TRBJ1-2; no clear D. Germline CDR1 and CDR2: KGHSH and LQKENI. CDR3 length: 15 residues. V was cut by 1 base and J by 1 base, with 10 bases left in between. The CDR3: CASSPLDSNNYGYTF. The CDR3 DNA follows: TGTGCCAGCTCACCACTGGACTCGAATAACTATGGCTACACCTTC.

V usage is TRBV7-9 and J usage is TRBJ1-1; unclear D gene. V was cut by 2 bases and J by 2 bases, with 12 bases left in between. The CDR3 is 15 amino acids. Germline CDR1 SEHNR, CDR2 FQNEAQ (reference sequence). CDR3 in amino acids: CASSLSGMGNTEAFF. CDR3 sequence (DNA): TGTGCCAGCAGCTTATCTGGGATGGGTAACACTGAAGCTTTCTTT.

The chain couples TRBV30 to TRBJ1-5, with 7 bases aligning to TRBD1. With 4 bases clipped from V and 0 bases from J, the junction kept 9 bases outside the gene matches. Germline CDR1 reads GTSNPN; CDR2 reads SVGIG (reference sequence). There are 16 residues in the CDR3. CDR3 region: CAWNLYGTDSNQPQHF. CDR3 coding DNA: TGTGCCTGGAATTTATACGGGACAGATAGCAATCAGCCCCAGCATTTT.

The rearrangement joins TRBV5-1 to TRBJ2-7; D might be TRBD1 (6 bases). The CDR3 sequence is 14 residues long. Germline V gives CDR1 SGHRS, CDR2 YFSETQ. V lost 1 base and J 3 bases, leaving 11 bases between the germline ends. This chain's CDR3 is CASSLFTGNYEQYF. CDR3 nucleotides: TGCGCCAGCAGCTTGTTTACAGGGAACTACGAGCAGTACTTC.

V and J are TRBV30 and TRBJ2-5, with 8 bases matching TRBD1. V dropped 4 bases and J dropped 1; count of bases not matched to a gene: 8. This CDR3 spans 15 amino acids. Germline loops: CDR1 GTSNPN, CDR2 SVGIG (reference sequence). CDR3 loop: CAWIQGATTQETQYF. The DNA of the CDR3 is TGTGCCTGGATCCAGGGGGCGACGACCCAAGAGACCCAGTACTTC.

V is TRBV18 and J is TRBJ1-1, with D maybe TRBD1 (5 bases). This CDR3 contains 14 residues. The germline V gene encodes CDR1 KGHSH and CDR2 LQKENI. Trimming took off 3 bases at V and 4 bases at J, with 12 bases between the two ends. The chain's CDR3 is CASSPQGSTTEAFF. CDR3 bases: TGTGCCAGCTCACCCCAGGGTAGTACCACTGAAGCTTTCTTT. Complete variable domain (other parts from reference TRBV18 and TRBJ1-1): NAGVMQNPRHLVRRRGQEARLRCSPMKGHSHVYWYRQLPEEGLKFMVYLQKENIIDESGMPKERFSAEFPKEGPSILRIQQVVRGDSAAYFCASSPQGSTTEAFFGQGTRLTVV.

J is TRBJ1-6 and V is TRBV19; maybe TRBD1 (5 bases). This CDR3 has 13 residues. The ends were cut back, 4 bases at V and 6 bases at J, with 7 bases in the middle. CDR1 and CDR2 (germline): LNHDA, SQIVND (reference sequence). Here the CDR3 DNA reads TGTGCCAGTAGTACGACAGCTAATTCACCCCTCCACTTT. Its translation is CASSTTANSPLHF.

The chain employs TRBV6-1 and TRBJ2-3; the match to TRBD2 covers 8 bases. V trimming: 7 bases; J trimming: 0 bases; junction bases outside the gene matches: 6. Per the germline V gene, CDR1 is MNHNS and CDR2 is SASEGT. The CDR3 loop spans 15 amino acids. DNA for the CDR3: TGTGCCAGCAACCGACTAGCGACTAGCACAGATACGCAGTATTTT. This encodes CASNRLATSTDTQYF.

The V call is TRBV6-6, the J call TRBJ2-1; TRBD1 is a possible D gene (5 bases). Trimming removed 6 bases from V and 1 base from J, with 13 bases in between. This CDR3 has 15 amino acids. Germline loops: CDR1 MNHNY, CDR2 SVGAGI (reference sequence). CDR3 sequence reads: CASRNRRISYNEQFF. The CDR3 DNA is TGTGCCAGCAGAAACAGGCGCATTTCCTACAATGAGCAGTTCTTC.

This clone came up a few times. The chain is built from TRBV11-2 and TRBJ2-1, with no clear D. The CDR3 consists of 13 residues. CDR1 is SGHAT, CDR2 FQNNGV, per germline. V lost 1 base to trimming and J lost 10 bases, with 11 bases between them. The CDR3 here is CASSLVVGKEQFF. CDR3 DNA: TGTGCCAGCAGCTTAGTTGTAGGGAAGGAGCAGTTCTTC.

The V call is TRBV6-1, the J call TRBJ2-1, with a possible D match to TRBD1 (6 bases). Trimming stripped 7 bases from V and 1 base from J, with 14 bases between. The CDR3 has 15 amino acids. Germline CDR1 and CDR2: MNHNS and SASEGT. The CDR3 protein is CASNAGTPSYNEQFF. CDR3 coding DNA: TGTGCCAGCAACGCCGGGACACCTTCCTACAATGAGCAGTTCTTC.

This chain's CDR3 is CSVEDPSGTQYF. CDR3 nucleotides: TGCAGCGTTGAAGATCCGAGCGGGACGCAGTATTTT. This sequence joins TRBV29-1 and TRBJ2-3, with D possibly TRBD2 on 6 matching bases. The CDR3 covers 12 residues. Germline V gives CDR1 SQVTM, CDR2 ANQGSEA. The V end was cut by 0 bases, the J end by 9 bases, with 10 bases between.

With respect to this clone: At one boundary the junction diverges from the germline segment, which might be a read error. The V call is TRBV2, the J call TRBJ1-2; the D is unclear. This CDR3 region has 14 residues. CDR1 is SNHLY and CDR2 is FYNNEI in the germline V gene. CDR3 region: CAGRRDGPSYGYIF. CDR3 nucleotide sequence: TGTGCCGGTCGCCGAGACGGCCCTTCCTATGGCTACATCTTC.